These 8 T cell receptor beta chains were sequenced from one sample in a study of a mutant IDH1 vaccine in newly diagnosed glioma. Noted time point: week 35, safety follow-up. Vaccinated patients received 300 ug of mutant IDH1 20-mer peptide per dose, with topical imiquimod. Repertoires were generated with immunoSEQ multiplex PCR, while TCRdb's copy carries only in-frame clones and drops some. The sample lists 50,000 to 70,000 clones, 74% occurring once. These TCRs' antigens remain unknown. The material was PBMCs, obtained from a glioma patient whose treatment included an IDH1 peptide vaccine. The receptor source for this set is a man over 45 with glioma.

This chain connects TRBV6-1 to TRBJ2-7; perhaps TRBD1 as D (5 bases). In germline, CDR1 is MNHNS, CDR2 SASEGT. CDR3 length: 12 residues. The germline V and J ends were trimmed by 7 bases and 7 bases, with 14 bases remaining between them. The CDR3 loop reads CASIGREYEQYF. The CDR3 nucleotides read TGTGCCAGCATCGGCAGGGAATATGAGCAGTACTTC.

Turning to this clone: The junction departs from germline at one end; a sequencing error may be responsible. The rearrangement uses TRBV5-1 and TRBJ2-7, with D perhaps matching TRBD2 (6 bases). The CDR3 sequence is 9 residues long. In germline, CDR1 is SGHRS, CDR2 YFSETQ. The CDR3 region is CASSGEENF. The CDR3, as DNA: TGCGCCAGCTCGGGGGAGGAGAACTTC. The variable domain in full, completed from reference TRBV5-1 and TRBJ2-7, reads KAGVTQTPRYLIKTRGQQVTLSCSPISGHRSVSWYQQTPGQGLQFLFEYFSETQRNKGNFPGRFSGRQFSNSRSEMNVSTLELGDSALYLCASSGEENFGPGTRLTVT.

The genes are TRBV5-4 and TRBJ1-6, with TRBD1 matching over 8 bases. V shed 6 bases, J shed 0 bases, and the junction held 5 bases outside the gene matches. The V gene's germline CDR1 is SGHNT and CDR2 YYREEE (reference sequence). The CDR3 has 16 amino acids. CDR3 region: CASTDREGSYNSPLHF. CDR3 nucleotide sequence: TGTGCCAGCACGGACAGGGAAGGCTCCTATAATTCACCCCTCCACTTT.

The chain uses TRBV13 and TRBJ2-7; the match to TRBD1 covers 11 bases. Germline V gives CDR1 PRHDT, CDR2 FYEKMQ (reference sequence). The CDR3 runs 14 residues. J was trimmed by 3 bases and V by 6 bases; bases with no gene match: 4. CDR3 residues: CASRSGTGGYEQYF. The CDR3 DNA sequence: TGTGCCAGCAGATCCGGGACAGGGGGCTACGAGCAGTACTTC.

This chain joins TRBV19 and TRBJ2-3; 8 nucleotides align to TRBD1. The CDR3 sequence is 14 residues long. With 5 bases clipped from V and 6 bases from J, the junction kept 7 bases outside the gene matches. Germline CDR1 reads LNHDA; CDR2 reads SQIVND (reference sequence). In DNA, the CDR3 is TGTGCCAGTAGTTTCCAGGGGGCTGTGGATACGCAGTATTTT. Protein product: CASSFQGAVDTQYF. The full variable domain, completed using reference TRBV19 and TRBJ2-3, is DGGITQSPKYLFRKEGQNVTLSCEQNLNHDAMYWYRQDPGQGLRLIYYSQIVNDFQKGDIAEGYSVSREKKESFPLTVTSAQKNPTAFYLCASSFQGAVDTQYFGPGTRLTVL.

The V and J genes are TRBV5-1 and TRBJ1-3; maybe TRBD1 (6 bases). The CDR3 loop spans 14 amino acids. Germline CDR1 SGHRS, CDR2 YFSETQ. V was trimmed by 2 bases and J by 4 bases, leaving 10 bases between them. CDR3 nucleotides: TGCGCCAGCAGCTTCGGGGGGACAGGAAACACCATATATTTT. Translation: CASSFGGTGNTIYF.

The chain is built from TRBV7-9 and TRBJ2-5; 9 bases are shared with TRBD2. CDR1 and CDR2 (germline): SEHNR, FQNEAQ (reference sequence). This CDR3 region has 15 residues. The V and J ends lost 1 base and 4 bases, in that order; junction bases with no gene match: 4. For the CDR3, the DNA is TGTGCCAGCAGCTTAGAAGCGGGGGGCGCAGAGACCCAGTACTTC. Translation gives CASSLEAGGAETQYF.

The rearrangement uses TRBV19 and TRBJ1-2, with unresolved D. Germline lookup yields CDR1 LNHDA and CDR2 SQIVND (reference sequence). This CDR3 comprises 13 residues. Trimming removed 6 bases from V and 5 bases from J, with 13 bases in between. CDR3 sequence reads: CASRTPERYGYTF. In nucleotides, the CDR3 is TGTGCCAGTAGGACCCCCGAGCGGTATGGCTACACCTTC.